This T cell receptor beta chain originates from a study of blood T cell repertoires in COVID-19. Study summary: Samples taken during acute and convalescent COVID-19 were collected in the United States, Italy and Spain.

Recruits, aged roughly 18 to 95 years, lived in 24 US areas. Participants were placed into cohorts based on the clinical history they reported. Two negative PCRs, clearance, or symptom resolution characterized the recovered Cohort 3 donors. Only in-frame clones appear in the TCRdb table, and some are missing; sequencing was by immunoSEQ multiplex PCR. The table shows some 350,000 clones, with around 87% occurring only once. Sequenced input: PBMCs or T cells enriched from blood (not recorded which). The clonotype originates from a woman in her twenties or thirties who had recovered from COVID-19.

The CDR3 region is CASSLAGKGLAGYTF. The DNA of the CDR3 is TGTGCCAGCAGCTTGGCGGGGAAGGGTTTGGCTGGCTACACCTTC. The V and J genes are TRBV5-5 and TRBJ1-2, with unresolved D. The germline CDR1 and CDR2 sequences are SGHKS and YYEKEE (reference sequence). V dropped 0 bases and J dropped 7 bases, with 16 bases sitting between them. The CDR3 is 15 residues long. Variable domain in full (rest from reference TRBV5-5 and TRBJ1-2): DAGVTQSPTHLIKTRGQQVTLRCSPISGHKSVSWYQQVLGQGPQFIFQYYEKEERGRGNFPDRFSARQFPNYSSELNVNALLLGDSALYLCASSLAGKGLAGYTFGSGTRLTVV.